The 9 T cell receptor beta chains listed next were all sequenced from one sample in a study of blood T cell repertoires in COVID-19. Clones were read by immunoSEQ multiplex PCR, and TCRdb kept only the in-frame ones, dropping some. The table has approximately 190,000 clones, 80% to 85% seen once; the top ten hold about 4.8%. Sequencing was carried out using peripheral blood. The receptors here all came from a woman in her 30s with acute or convalescent COVID-19.

The gene calls are TRBV6-5 and TRBJ2-5; D gene uncertain. The germline V gene has CDR1 MNHEY and CDR2 SVGAGI. The CDR3 loop spans 11 amino acids. V dropped 7 bases and J dropped 5 bases, with 8 bases sitting between them. The CDR3 sequence: CASKEWETQYF. CDR3 coding DNA: TGTGCCAGCAAGGAGTGGGAGACCCAGTACTTC.

This clone has just one count. The chain couples TRBV19 to TRBJ2-3; TRBD2 might be the D (6 bases). Trimming stripped 3 bases from V and 4 bases from J, with 8 bases between. The CDR3 has 13 amino acids. Germline CDR1 reads LNHDA; CDR2 reads SQIVND (reference sequence). The CDR3 region has the DNA TGTGCCAGTAGTATCCGGGGGTCAGATACGCAGTATTTT. Translation: CASSIRGSDTQYF.

The chain has TRBV6-1 and TRBJ1-1; weak D call: TRBD1 (5 bases). CDR1 is MNHNS and CDR2 is SASEGT in the germline V gene. Trimming shortened V by 6 bases and J by 6 bases, and 26 bases separated the two germline ends. The CDR3 has 17 amino acids. In nucleotides, the CDR3 is TGTGCCAGCAGGGAACGGGGGACTCTGATAGATGGGGCTGAAGCTTTCTTT. Protein product: CASRERGTLIDGAEAFF.

The rearrangement uses TRBV10-3 and TRBJ1-4; 7 nucleotides agree with TRBD1. V lost 3 bases to trimming and J lost 1 base; unmatched junction nucleotides: 5. The CDR3 contains 16 residues. Looked up from germline, CDR1 is ENHRY and CDR2 is SYGVKD. CDR3 in DNA: TGTGCCATCAGTGATTCCAGACAGGGAACTAATGAAAAACTGTTTTTT. This sequence encodes CAISDSRQGTNEKLFF.

This chain links TRBV27 with TRBJ2-1; 7 bases are shared with TRBD1. The CDR3 is made up of 15 amino acids. Unmatched junction bases numbered 12, after V lost 7 bases and J lost 6 bases. Per the germline V gene, CDR1 is MNHEY and CDR2 is SMNVEV (reference sequence). Here the CDR3 DNA reads TGTGCCAGCACTGACGGGACAGCTGGGTTCAATGAGCAGTTCTTC. Residues: CASTDGTAGFNEQFF.

Points on this clone: One end of the junction does not line up with germline, which may come from a read error. The rearrangement joins TRBV11-2 to TRBJ2-7, with D tentatively TRBD1 (5 bases). Germline V gives CDR1 SGHAT, CDR2 FQNNGV. CDR3 length equals 14 residues. This CDR3 reads CASSLGQGLYGQYF. In DNA form, the CDR3 reads TGTGCCAGCAGCTTAGGCCAGGGCCTCTACGGGCAGTACTTC.

The J gene is TRBJ2-2, the V gene TRBV7-9; TRBD1 aligns across 11 bases. With 4 bases clipped from V and 4 bases from J, the junction kept 5 bases outside the gene matches. The germline gives CDR1 SEHNR, CDR2 FQNEAQ (reference sequence). CDR3 length equals 16 residues. The CDR3: CASSSTGTGGTGELFF. The CDR3 region has the DNA TGTGCCAGCAGCTCAACCGGGACAGGGGGCACCGGGGAGCTGTTTTTT.

With regard to this clone: The sample holds other DNA sequences that translate to the same CDR3. The chain combines TRBV4-2 with TRBJ2-2; 11 nucleotides line up with TRBD2. The CDR3 covers 20 residues. CDR1 is LGHNA, CDR2 YNFKEQ, per germline. Trimming cost V 0 bases and J 7 bases; bases outside gene matches: 16. The CDR3 region has the DNA TGTGCCAGCAGCCAAGAGACAGGACATCTAGCGGGAGGTCGGGGCGGGGAGCTGTTTTTT. It encodes CASSQETGHLAGGRGGELFF.

The chain joins TRBV3-1 (or the pseudogene TRBV3-2) to TRBJ1-1; a weak D match, TRBD1 (5 bases). V lost 2 bases and J 7 bases, leaving 8 bases between the germline ends. CDR1 LGHDT and CDR2 YNNKEL come from the germline V gene (reference sequence). This CDR3 spans 12 amino acids. The CDR3 region has the DNA TGTGCCAGCAGCCAATCGCAGGGTGAAGCTTTCTTT. Amino acid sequence: CASSQSQGEAFF.